These 13 T cell receptor beta chains originate from one sample sequenced in a study of blood T cell repertoires in COVID-19. Generated by immunoSEQ multiplex PCR, the TCRdb table keeps only in-frame clones and is missing some. The sample lists around 290,000 clones; 70% to 90% were seen once. The sequenced sample consisted of PBMCs or T cells enriched from blood (not recorded which). The source of these receptors is a woman in her fifties or sixties in a cohort exposed to, infected with or recovered from COVID-19 (not recorded which).

The V call is TRBV2, the J call TRBJ2-7; TRBD1 might be the D (6 bases). V gave up 6 bases and J gave up 3 bases, with 15 bases separating them. The CDR3 runs to 14 residues. CDR1 is SNHLY, CDR2 FYNNEI, per germline. The CDR3 nucleotides are TGTGCCAGCAGCCTCCAGGGGAAGGGCTACGAGCAGTACTTC. Residues: CASSLQGKGYEQYF.

This clone was observed a single time. The chain couples TRBV18 to TRBJ1-1, with D hard to call. CDR1 KGHSH and CDR2 LQKENI come from the germline V gene. V was clipped by 3 bases and J by 0 bases, with 5 bases between them. This CDR3 is 13 amino acids long. The CDR3 sequence: CASSPNMNTEAFF. The CDR3 DNA sequence: TGTGCCAGCTCACCGAACATGAACACTGAAGCTTTCTTT.

V usage is TRBV5-8 and J usage is TRBJ1-6; D unclear. Per the germline V gene, CDR1 is SGHTS and CDR2 is YDEGEE. The V gene lost 2 bases and the J gene lost 7 bases, with 13 bases spanning the gap. This CDR3 contains 15 residues. The DNA of the CDR3 is TGTGCCAGCAGCTTTGTTGTGGGGAGGAATTCACCCCTCCACTTT. This sequence encodes CASSFVVGRNSPLHF.

This chain links TRBV15 with TRBJ2-7; D is possibly TRBD1 (6 bases). Trimming removed 4 bases from V and 6 bases from J, with 13 bases in between. This CDR3 region has 13 residues. CDR1 LNHNV and CDR2 YYDKDF come from the germline V gene (reference sequence). The CDR3 DNA is TGTGCCACCAGCATACAGGGTTCGAGCGAGCAGTACTTC. This gives the protein CATSIQGSSEQYF. Using reference TRBV15 and TRBJ2-7 for the parts outside the CDR3, the full variable domain is DAMVIQNPRYQVTQFGKPVTLSCSQTLNHNVMYWYQQKSSQAPKLLFHYYDKDFNNEADTPDNFQSRRPNTSFCFLDIRSPGLGDTAMYLCATSIQGSSEQYFGPGTRLTVT.

The genes are TRBV28 and TRBJ2-2; 11 bases are a match to TRBD2. Germline assignment: CDR1 MDHEN and CDR2 SYDVKM. The CDR3 runs 17 residues. V lost 3 bases to trimming and J lost 5 bases; unmatched junction nucleotides: 8. In DNA, the CDR3 is TGTGCCAGCAGTTTTGGGCTAGCGGGAGGTGGGACCGGGGAGCTGTTTTTT. Amino acid sequence: CASSFGLAGGGTGELFF.

The V gene is TRBV10-1, the J gene TRBJ1-6; TRBD1 might be the D (5 bases). The germline V and J ends were trimmed by 4 bases and 8 bases, with 9 bases remaining between them. From germline, CDR1 is WNHNN and CDR2 SYGVQD (reference sequence). This CDR3 has 13 amino acids. In nucleotides, the CDR3 is TGCGCCAGCAGTGCCGGGGGGGATTCACCCCTCCACTTT. It yields the protein CASSAGGDSPLHF.

The rearrangement uses TRBV10-1 and TRBJ2-1, with 7 bases fitting TRBD1. V shed 2 bases, J shed 0 bases, and the junction held 7 bases outside the gene matches. The germline CDR1 and CDR2 sequences are WNHNN and SYGVQD (reference sequence). The CDR3 covers 17 residues. The CDR3: CASSEIVRQGSYNEQFF. In DNA, the CDR3 is TGCGCCAGCAGTGAGATTGTGAGACAGGGCTCCTACAATGAGCAGTTCTTC.

This clone has just a few counts. The CDR3 loop is CASSLPAGTSEPYEQYF. The DNA of the CDR3 is TGTGCCAGCAGCTTACCGGCCGGGACTAGCGAACCCTACGAGCAGTACTTC. The chain uses TRBV28 and TRBJ2-7; TRBD2 matches at 10 bases. Germline CDR1 and CDR2: MDHEN and SYDVKM. The CDR3 spans 17 residues. The junction had 13 bases not matched to a gene; V was cut back by 6 bases and J by 2 bases.

The chain links TRBV29-1 to TRBJ2-1; 11 bases are shared with TRBD1. Germline trimming cut 1 base from V and 7 bases from J; bases unmatched to any gene: 9. Germline lookup yields CDR1 SQVTM and CDR2 ANQGSEA. This CDR3 is 16 amino acids long. The CDR3 sequence is CSVEALGQGAPNEQFF. CDR3 in DNA: TGCAGCGTTGAAGCCCTCGGACAGGGGGCCCCGAATGAGCAGTTCTTC.

V and J are TRBV19 and TRBJ2-4; possibly TRBD1 for D (6 bases). V was shortened by 3 bases and J by 1 base, with 13 bases between the two germline ends. The CDR3 has 16 amino acids. The germline V gene has CDR1 LNHDA and CDR2 SQIVND (reference sequence). This chain's CDR3 is CASSMGAGVAKNIQYF. CDR3 sequence (DNA): TGTGCCAGTAGTATGGGGGCGGGCGTTGCCAAAAACATTCAGTACTTC.

CDR3 nucleotides: TGTGCCAGTAGTGGGGGGACAGGGACCTACGAGCAGTACTTC. It translates to CASSGGTGTYEQYF. The genes are TRBV19 and TRBJ2-7; TRBD1 matches at 9 bases. This CDR3 has 14 residues. V lost 5 bases and J lost 2; bases outside the gene matches: 4. Germline V CDR1 and CDR2: LNHDA, SQIVND (reference sequence). The whole variable domain, filled in from reference TRBV19 and TRBJ2-7, reads DGGITQSPKYLFRKEGQNVTLSCEQNLNHDAMYWYRQDPGQGLRLIYYSQIVNDFQKGDIAEGYSVSREKKESFPLTVTSAQKNPTAFYLCASSGGTGTYEQYFGPGTRLTVT.

The chain carries TRBV7-9 and TRBJ2-7; 12 nucleotides line up with TRBD2. The CDR3 is 14 residues long. V gave up 4 bases and J gave up 7 bases; unmatched junction bases: 5. CDR1 is SEHNR, CDR2 FQNEAQ, per germline (reference sequence). The DNA of the CDR3 is TGTGCCAGCAGCTCACTAGCGGGAGGACGGGAGCAGTACTTC. Translated: CASSSLAGGREQYF.

In nucleotides, the CDR3 is TGTGCCAGCAGTGATAGGGGGGGCAACACCGGGGAGCTGTTTTTT. Translated: CASSDRGGNTGELFF. This chain connects TRBV2 to TRBJ2-2, with D tentatively TRBD2 (7 bases). The germline gives CDR1 SNHLY, CDR2 FYNNEI. This CDR3 region has 15 residues. With 3 bases removed from V and 2 bases from J, the gap between germline ends came to 10 bases.